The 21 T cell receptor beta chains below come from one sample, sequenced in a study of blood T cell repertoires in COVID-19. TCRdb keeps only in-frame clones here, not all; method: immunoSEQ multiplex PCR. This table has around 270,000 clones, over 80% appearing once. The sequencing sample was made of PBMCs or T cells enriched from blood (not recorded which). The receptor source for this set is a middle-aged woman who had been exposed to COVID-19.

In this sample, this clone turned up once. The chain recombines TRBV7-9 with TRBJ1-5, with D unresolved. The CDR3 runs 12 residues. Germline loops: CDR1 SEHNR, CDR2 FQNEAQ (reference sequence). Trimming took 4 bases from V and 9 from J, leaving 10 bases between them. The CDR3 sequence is CASSSTAGPQHF. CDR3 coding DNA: TGTGCCAGCAGCTCGACGGCGGGGCCCCAGCATTTT.

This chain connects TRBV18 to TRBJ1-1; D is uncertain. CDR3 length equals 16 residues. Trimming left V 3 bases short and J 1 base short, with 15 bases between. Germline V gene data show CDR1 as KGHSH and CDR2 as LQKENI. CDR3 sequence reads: CASSPRVAGGNTEAFF. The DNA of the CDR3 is TGTGCCAGCTCACCGAGGGTGGCAGGAGGGAACACTGAAGCTTTCTTT.

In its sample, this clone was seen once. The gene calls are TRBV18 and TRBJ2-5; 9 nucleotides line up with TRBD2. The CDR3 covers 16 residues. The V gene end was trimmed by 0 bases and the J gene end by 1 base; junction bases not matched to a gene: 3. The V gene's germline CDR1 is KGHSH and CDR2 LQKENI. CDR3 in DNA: TGTGCCAGCTCACCACCGTTAGCGGGAGCCCAAGAGACCCAGTACTTC. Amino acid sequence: CASSPPLAGAQETQYF.

The CDR3 is CASSYRRGPETEAFF. In DNA, the CDR3 is TGTGCCAGCAGTTACCGGAGGGGGCCAGAAACTGAAGCTTTCTTT. This chain joins TRBV6-2 or TRBV6-3 and TRBJ1-1; 7 nucleotides agree with TRBD1. The CDR3 covers 15 residues. Looked up from germline, CDR1 is MNHEY and CDR2 is SVGEGT. The V and J ends lost 2 bases and 5 bases, in that order; junction bases with no gene match: 8.

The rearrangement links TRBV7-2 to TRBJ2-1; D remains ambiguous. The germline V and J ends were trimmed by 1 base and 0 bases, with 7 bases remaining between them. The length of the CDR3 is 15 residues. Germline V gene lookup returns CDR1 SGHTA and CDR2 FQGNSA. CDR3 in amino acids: CASSLGPSSYNEQFF. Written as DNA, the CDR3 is TGTGCCAGCAGCTTAGGGCCAAGCTCCTACAATGAGCAGTTCTTC.

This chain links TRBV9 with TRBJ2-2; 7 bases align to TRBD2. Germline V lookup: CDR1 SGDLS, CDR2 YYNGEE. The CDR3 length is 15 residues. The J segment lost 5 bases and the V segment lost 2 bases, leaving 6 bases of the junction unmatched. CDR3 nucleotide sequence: TGTGCCAGCAGCGTCTTGCGGGAGACGACCGGGGAGCTGTTTTTT. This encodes CASSVLRETTGELFF.

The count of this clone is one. The CDR3 nucleotides are TGTGCCAGCAGCTTCCGACAGGGGGTGAGCACAGATACGCAGTATTTT. Protein product: CASSFRQGVSTDTQYF. The rearrangement uses TRBV7-9 and TRBJ2-3; 9 bases agree with TRBD1. The junction had 4 bases not matched to a gene; V was cut back by 3 bases and J by 0 bases. Looked up from germline, CDR1 is SEHNR and CDR2 is FQNEAQ (reference sequence). This CDR3 has 16 amino acids.

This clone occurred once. CDR3 in DNA: TGTGCCAGCGTTATTGGGGGGTCCTACGAGCAGTACTTC. Its translation: CASVIGGSYEQYF. The V call is TRBV28, the J call TRBJ2-7, with a tentative D call TRBD2 (6 bases). The germline V gene encodes CDR1 MDHEN and CDR2 SYDVKM. The CDR3 is 13 amino acids. V lost 8 bases and J 1 base, leaving 12 bases between the germline ends.

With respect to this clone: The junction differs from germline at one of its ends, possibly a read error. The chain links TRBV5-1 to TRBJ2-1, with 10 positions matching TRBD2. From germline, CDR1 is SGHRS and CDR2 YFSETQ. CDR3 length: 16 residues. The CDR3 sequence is CASSLLASGSYNEQFF. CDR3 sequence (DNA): TGTGCCAGCAGCTTGTTGGCTAGCGGGAGCTACAATGAGCAGTTCTTC.

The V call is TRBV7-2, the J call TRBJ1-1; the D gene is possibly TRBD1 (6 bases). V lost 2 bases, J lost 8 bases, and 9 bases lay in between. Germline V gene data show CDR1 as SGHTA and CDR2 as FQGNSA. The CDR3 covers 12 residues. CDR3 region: CASSLNRDEAFF. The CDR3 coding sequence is TGTGCCAGCAGCTTAAACAGGGACGAAGCTTTCTTT.

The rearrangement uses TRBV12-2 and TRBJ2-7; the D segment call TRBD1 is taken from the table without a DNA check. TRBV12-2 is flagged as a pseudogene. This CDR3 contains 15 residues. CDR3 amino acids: CASRLKEQGYYEQYV. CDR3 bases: TGTGCAAGTCGCTTAAAAGAACAGGGATACTACGAGCAGTACGTC.

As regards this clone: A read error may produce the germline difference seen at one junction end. CDR3 residues: CASSSKTGTNTEAFF. The DNA of the CDR3 is TGTGCCAGCAGCTCCAAGACAGGGACGAACACTGAAGCTTTCTTT. This chain joins TRBV5-1 and TRBJ1-1; 7 bases map to TRBD1. Germline-derived CDR1 and CDR2 are SGHRS and YFSETQ. The CDR3 totals 15 residues.

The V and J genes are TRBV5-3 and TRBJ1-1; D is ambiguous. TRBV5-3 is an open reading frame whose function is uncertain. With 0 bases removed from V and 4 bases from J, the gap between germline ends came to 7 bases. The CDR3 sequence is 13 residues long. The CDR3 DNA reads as TGTGCCAGAAGCTTGGCCTTTCCCACTGAAGCTTTCTTT. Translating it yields CARSLAFPTEAFF.

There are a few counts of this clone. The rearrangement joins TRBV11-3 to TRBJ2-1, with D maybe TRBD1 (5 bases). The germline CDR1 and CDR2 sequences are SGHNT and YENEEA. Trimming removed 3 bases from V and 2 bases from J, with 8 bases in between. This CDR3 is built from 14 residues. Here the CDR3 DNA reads TGTGCCAGCAGCTTGGAACAGGCCTACAATGAGCAGTTCTTC. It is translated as CASSLEQAYNEQFF.

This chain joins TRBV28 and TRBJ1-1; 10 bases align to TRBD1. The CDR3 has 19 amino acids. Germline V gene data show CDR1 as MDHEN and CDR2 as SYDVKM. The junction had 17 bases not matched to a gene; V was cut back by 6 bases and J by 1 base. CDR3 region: CASRTGGLSIRNPNTEAFF. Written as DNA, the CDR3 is TGTGCCAGCAGGACAGGGGGCCTGAGTATAAGAAATCCGAACACTGAAGCTTTCTTT.

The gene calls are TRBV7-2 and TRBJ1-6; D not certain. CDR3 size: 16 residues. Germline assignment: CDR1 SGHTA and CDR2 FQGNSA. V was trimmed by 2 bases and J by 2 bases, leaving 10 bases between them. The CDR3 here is CASSLRGTTYNSPLHF. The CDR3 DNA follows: TGTGCCAGCAGCTTAAGAGGAACGACCTATAATTCACCCCTCCACTTT. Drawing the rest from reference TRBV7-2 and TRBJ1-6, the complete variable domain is GAGVSQSPSNKVTEKGKDVELRCDPISGHTALYWYRQSLGQGLEFLIYFQGNSAPDKSGLPSDRFSAERTGGSVSTLTIQRTQQEDSAVYLCASSLRGTTYNSPLHFGNGTRLTVT.

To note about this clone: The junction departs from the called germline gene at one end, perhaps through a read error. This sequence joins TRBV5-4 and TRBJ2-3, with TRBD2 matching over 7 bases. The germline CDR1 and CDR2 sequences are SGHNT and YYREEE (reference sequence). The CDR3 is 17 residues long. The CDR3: CASSLEGGAGRRDMQYF. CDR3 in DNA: TGTGCCAGCAGCTTGGAGGGAGGGGCGGGCCGCCGCGATATGCAGTATTTT.

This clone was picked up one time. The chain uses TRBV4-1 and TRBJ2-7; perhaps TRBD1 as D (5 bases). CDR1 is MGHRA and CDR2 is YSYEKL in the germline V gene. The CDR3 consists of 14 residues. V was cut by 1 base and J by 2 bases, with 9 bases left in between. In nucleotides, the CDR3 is TGCGCCAGCAGCCAAGTAAGGGGAACCTACGAGCAGTACTTC. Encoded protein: CASSQVRGTYEQYF.

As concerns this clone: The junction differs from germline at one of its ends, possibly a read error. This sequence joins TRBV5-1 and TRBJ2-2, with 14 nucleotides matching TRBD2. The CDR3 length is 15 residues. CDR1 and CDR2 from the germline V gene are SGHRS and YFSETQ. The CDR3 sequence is CASSLGLAGVVELFF. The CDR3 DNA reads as TGTGCCAGCAGCTTGGGACTAGCGGGAGTAGTGGAGCTGTTTTTT.

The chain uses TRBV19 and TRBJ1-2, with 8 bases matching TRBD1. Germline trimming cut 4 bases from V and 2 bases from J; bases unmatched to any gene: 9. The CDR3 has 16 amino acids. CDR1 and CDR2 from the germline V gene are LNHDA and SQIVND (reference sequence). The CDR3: CASSTSRQGSNYGYTF. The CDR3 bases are TGTGCCAGTAGTACCTCTCGACAGGGGAGCAACTATGGCTACACCTTC.

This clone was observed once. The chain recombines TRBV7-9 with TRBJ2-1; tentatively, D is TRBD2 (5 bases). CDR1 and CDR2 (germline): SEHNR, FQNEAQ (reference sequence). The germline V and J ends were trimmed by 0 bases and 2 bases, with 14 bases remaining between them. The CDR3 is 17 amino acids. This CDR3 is CASSLAAAGRAYNEQFF. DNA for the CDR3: TGTGCCAGCAGCTTAGCTGCCGCGGGTAGGGCCTACAATGAGCAGTTCTTC.